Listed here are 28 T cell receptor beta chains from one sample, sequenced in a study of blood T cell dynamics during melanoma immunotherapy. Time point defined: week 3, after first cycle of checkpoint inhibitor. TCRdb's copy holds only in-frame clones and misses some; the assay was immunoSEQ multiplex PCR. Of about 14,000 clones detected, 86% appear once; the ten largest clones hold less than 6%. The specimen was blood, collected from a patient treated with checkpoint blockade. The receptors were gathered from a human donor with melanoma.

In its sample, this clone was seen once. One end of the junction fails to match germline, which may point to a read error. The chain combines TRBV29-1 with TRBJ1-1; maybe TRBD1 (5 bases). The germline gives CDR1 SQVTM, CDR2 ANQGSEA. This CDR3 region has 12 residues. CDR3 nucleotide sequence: TGCAGCGCAACAGACAGACGAGCTGAGGCTTTCTTT. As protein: CSATDRRAEAFF.

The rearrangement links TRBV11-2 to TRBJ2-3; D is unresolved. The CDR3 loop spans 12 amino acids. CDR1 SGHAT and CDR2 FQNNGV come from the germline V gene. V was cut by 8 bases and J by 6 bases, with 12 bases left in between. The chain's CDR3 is CASRWTDDTQYF. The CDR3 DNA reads TGTGCCAGCCGCTGGACCGACGATACGCAGTATTTT.

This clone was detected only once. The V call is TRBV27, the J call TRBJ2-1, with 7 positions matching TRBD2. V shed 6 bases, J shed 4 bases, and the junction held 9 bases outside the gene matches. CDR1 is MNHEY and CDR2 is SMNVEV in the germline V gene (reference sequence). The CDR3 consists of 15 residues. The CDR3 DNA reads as TGTGCCAGCAGCCGCCTCACGCGGGAGTACAATGAGCAGTTCTTC. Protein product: CASSRLTREYNEQFF.

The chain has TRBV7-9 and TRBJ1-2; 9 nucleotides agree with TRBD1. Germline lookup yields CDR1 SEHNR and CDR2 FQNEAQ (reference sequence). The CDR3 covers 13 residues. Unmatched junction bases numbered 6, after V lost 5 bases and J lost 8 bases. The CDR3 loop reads CASSPRDRDGYTF. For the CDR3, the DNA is TGTGCCAGCAGCCCCCGGGACAGGGACGGCTACACCTTC.

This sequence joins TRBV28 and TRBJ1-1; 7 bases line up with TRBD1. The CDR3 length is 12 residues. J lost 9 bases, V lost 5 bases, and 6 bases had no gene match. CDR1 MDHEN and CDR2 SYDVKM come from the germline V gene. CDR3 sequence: CASSGWDSQAFF. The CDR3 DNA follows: TGTGCCAGCAGTGGATGGGACAGCCAAGCTTTCTTT.

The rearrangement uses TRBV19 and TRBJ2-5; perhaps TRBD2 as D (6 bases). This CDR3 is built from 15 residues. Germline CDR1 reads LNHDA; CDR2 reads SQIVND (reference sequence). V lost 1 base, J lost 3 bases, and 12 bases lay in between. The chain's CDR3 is CASSIGAGLKETQYF. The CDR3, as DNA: TGTGCCAGTAGTATAGGGGCTGGACTAAAAGAGACCCAGTACTTC.

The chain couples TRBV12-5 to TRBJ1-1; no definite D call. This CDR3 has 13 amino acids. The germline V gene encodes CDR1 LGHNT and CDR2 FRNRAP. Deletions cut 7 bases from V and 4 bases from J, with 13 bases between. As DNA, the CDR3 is TGTGCTAGTGCCAAAGAGGGATCCACTGAAGCTTTCTTT. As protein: CASAKEGSTEAFF.

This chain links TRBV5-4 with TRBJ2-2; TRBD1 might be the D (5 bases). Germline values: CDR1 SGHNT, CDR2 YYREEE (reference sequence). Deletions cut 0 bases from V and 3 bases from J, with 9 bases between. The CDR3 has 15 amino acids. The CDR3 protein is CASSLARGYTGELFF. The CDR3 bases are TGTGCCAGCAGCTTGGCTAGGGGTTACACCGGGGAGCTGTTTTTT.

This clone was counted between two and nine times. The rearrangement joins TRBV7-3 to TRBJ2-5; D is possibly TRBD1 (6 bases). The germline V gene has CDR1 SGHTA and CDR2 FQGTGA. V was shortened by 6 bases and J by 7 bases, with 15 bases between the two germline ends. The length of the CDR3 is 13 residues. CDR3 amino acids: CASSYTGTGTQYF. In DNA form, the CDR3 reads TGTGCCAGCAGTTATACAGGGACGGGGACCCAGTACTTC.

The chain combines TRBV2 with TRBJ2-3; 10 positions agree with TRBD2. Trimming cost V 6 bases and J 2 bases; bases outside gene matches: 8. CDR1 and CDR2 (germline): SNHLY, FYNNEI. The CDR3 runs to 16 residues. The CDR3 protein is CASRQTGTSATDTQYF. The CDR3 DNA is TGTGCCAGCAGGCAGACGGGGACTAGCGCCACAGATACGCAGTATTTT.

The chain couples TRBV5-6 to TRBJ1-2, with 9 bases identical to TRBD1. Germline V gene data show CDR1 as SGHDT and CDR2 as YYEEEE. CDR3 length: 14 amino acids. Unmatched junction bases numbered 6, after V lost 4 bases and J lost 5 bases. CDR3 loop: CASSLRDRAYGYTF. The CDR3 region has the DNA TGTGCCAGCAGCCTCCGGGACAGGGCATATGGCTACACCTTC.

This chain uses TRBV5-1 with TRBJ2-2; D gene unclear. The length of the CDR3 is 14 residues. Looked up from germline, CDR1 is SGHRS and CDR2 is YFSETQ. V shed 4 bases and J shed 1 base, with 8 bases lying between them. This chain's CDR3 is CASSGQLNTGELFF. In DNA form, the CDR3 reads TGCGCCAGCAGCGGCCAGCTGAACACCGGGGAGCTGTTTTTT.

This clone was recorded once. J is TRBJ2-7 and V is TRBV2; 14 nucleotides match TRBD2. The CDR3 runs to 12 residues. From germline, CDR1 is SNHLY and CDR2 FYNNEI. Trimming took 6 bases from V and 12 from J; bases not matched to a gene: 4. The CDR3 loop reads CASRTSGRAVYF. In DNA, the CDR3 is TGTGCCAGCAGGACTAGCGGGAGGGCCGTGTACTTC.

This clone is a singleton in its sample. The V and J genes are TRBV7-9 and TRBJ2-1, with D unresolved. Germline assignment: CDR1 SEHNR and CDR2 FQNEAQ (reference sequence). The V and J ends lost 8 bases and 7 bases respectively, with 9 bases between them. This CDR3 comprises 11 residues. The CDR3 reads CASQLENEQFF. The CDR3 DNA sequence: TGTGCCAGCCAGCTTGAGAATGAGCAGTTCTTC.

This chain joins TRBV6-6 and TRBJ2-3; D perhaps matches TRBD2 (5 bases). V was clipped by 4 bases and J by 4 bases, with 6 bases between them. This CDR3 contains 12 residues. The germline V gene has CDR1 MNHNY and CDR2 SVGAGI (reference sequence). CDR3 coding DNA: TGTGCCAGCAGTTTAGCGTCAGATACGCAGTATTTT. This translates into CASSLASDTQYF.

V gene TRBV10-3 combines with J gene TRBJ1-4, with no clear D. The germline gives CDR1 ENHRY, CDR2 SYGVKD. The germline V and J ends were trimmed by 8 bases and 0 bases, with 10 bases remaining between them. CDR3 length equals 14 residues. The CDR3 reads CAIGSDATNEKLFF. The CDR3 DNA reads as TGTGCCATCGGCAGCGATGCAACTAATGAAAAACTGTTTTTT.

The CDR3 spells CAWKTTGANVLTF. The CDR3 DNA reads as TGTGCCTGGAAGACAACTGGGGCCAACGTCCTGACTTTC. The V gene is TRBV30, the J gene TRBJ2-6, with D unresolved. The CDR3 runs 13 residues. Trimming removed 4 bases from V and 2 bases from J, with 6 bases in between. Germline values: CDR1 GTSNPN, CDR2 SVGIG (reference sequence).

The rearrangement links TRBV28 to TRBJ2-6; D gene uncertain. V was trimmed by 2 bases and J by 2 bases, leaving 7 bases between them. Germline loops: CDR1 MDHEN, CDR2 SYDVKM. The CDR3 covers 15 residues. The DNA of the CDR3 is TGTGCCAGCAGTTTAGGGCAGGCTGGGGCCAACGTCCTGACTTTC. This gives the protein CASSLGQAGANVLTF.

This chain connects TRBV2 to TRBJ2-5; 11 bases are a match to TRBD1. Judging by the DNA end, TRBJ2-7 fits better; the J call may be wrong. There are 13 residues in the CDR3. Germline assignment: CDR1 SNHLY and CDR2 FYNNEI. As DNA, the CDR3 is TGTGCCAGCAGGGGACAGGGGGACTACGAGCAGTACTTC. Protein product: CASRGQGDYEQYF.

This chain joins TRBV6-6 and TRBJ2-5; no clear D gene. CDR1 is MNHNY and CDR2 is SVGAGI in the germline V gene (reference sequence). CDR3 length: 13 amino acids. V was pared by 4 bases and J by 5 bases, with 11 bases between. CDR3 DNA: TGTGCCAGCAGTTCCTCTTCCGGGGAGACCCAGTACTTC. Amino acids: CASSSSSGETQYF.

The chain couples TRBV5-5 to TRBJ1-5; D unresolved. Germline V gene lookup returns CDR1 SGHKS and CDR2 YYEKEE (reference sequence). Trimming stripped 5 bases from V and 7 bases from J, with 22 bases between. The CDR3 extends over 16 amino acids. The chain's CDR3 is CASSREGAAFGQPQHF. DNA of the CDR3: TGTGCCAGCAGTCGGGAGGGCGCAGCGTTTGGACAGCCCCAGCATTTT. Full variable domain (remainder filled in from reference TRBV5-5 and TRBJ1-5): DAGVTQSPTHLIKTRGQQVTLRCSPISGHKSVSWYQQVLGQGPQFIFQYYEKEERGRGNFPDRFSARQFPNYSSELNVNALLLGDSALYLCASSREGAAFGQPQHFGDGTRLSIL.

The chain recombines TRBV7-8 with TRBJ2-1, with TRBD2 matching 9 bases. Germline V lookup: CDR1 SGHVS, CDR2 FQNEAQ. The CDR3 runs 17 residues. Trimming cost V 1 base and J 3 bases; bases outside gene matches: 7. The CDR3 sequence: CASSLVGGLAVYNEQFF. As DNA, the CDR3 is TGTGCCAGCAGCTTAGTGGGGGGACTAGCTGTCTACAATGAGCAGTTCTTC.

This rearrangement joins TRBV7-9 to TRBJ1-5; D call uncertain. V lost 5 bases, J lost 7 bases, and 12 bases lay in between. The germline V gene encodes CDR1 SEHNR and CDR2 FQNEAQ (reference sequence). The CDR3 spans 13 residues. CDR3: CASSIMMRQPQHF. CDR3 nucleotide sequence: TGTGCCAGCAGCATAATGATGCGGCAGCCCCAGCATTTT.

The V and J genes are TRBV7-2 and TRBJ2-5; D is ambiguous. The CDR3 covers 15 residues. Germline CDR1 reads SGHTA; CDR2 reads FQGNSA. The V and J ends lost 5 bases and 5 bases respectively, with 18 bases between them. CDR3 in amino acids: CASSTGQAKGETQYF. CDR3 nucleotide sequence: TGTGCCAGCAGCACCGGCCAAGCCAAAGGGGAGACCCAGTACTTC.

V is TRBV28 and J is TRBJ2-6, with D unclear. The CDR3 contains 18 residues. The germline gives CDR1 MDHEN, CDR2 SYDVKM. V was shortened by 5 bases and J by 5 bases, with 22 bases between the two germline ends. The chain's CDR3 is CASSNAGLTQSRANVLTF. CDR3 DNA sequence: TGTGCCAGCAGTAACGCCGGTCTGACACAAAGTCGGGCCAACGTCCTGACTTTC.

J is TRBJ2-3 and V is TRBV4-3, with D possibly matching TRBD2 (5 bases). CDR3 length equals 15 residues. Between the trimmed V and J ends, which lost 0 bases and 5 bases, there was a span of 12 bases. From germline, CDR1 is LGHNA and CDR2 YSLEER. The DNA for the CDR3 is TGCGCCAGCAGCCAAGAAGCGGCCGGTCGAGATACGCAGTATTTT. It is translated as CASSQEAAGRDTQYF.

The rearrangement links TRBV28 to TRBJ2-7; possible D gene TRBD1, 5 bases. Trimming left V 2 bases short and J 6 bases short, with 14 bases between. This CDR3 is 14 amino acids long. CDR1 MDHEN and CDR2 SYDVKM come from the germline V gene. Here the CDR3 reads CASSLGQGKGEQYF. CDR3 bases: TGTGCCAGCAGTTTAGGGCAGGGAAAGGGCGAGCAGTACTTC.

CDR3 bases: TGTGCCAGCAGCTTTGGACGGGTCTATAATTCACCCCTCCACTTT. Its protein product is CASSFGRVYNSPLHF. This sequence joins TRBV5-6 and TRBJ1-6; unclear D gene. The V gene lost 2 bases and the J gene lost 3 bases, with 9 bases spanning the gap. CDR1 is SGHDT, CDR2 YYEEEE, per germline. The CDR3 sequence is 15 residues long.